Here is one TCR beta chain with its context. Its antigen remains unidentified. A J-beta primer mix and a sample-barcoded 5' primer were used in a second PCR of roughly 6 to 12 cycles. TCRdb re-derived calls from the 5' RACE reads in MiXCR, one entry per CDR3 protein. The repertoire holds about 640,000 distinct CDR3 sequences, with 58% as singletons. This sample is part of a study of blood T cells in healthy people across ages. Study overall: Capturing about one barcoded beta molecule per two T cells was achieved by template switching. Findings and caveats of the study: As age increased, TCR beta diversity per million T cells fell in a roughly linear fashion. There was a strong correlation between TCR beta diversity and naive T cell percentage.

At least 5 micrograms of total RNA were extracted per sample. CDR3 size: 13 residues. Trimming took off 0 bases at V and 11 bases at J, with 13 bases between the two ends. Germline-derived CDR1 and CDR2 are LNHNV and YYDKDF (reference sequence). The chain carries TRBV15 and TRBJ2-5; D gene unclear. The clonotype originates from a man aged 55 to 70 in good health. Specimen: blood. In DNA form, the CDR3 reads TGTGCCACCAGCAGAGATCAGAGTCTAGAGCAGTACTTC. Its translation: CATSRDQSLEQYF.